The rows below give T cell receptor beta chains drawn from one sample of a study of blood T cell repertoires in COVID-19. The method was immunoSEQ multiplex PCR; TCRdb's version includes in-frame clones alone and lacks a portion of them. The table shows roughly 200,000 clones, with around nine tenths occurring only once. The material sequenced was PBMCs or T cells enriched from blood (not recorded which). All receptors derive from a woman aged 30 to 39 who had been exposed to COVID-19. CDR3s include the opening cysteine and the closing phenylalanine or tryptophan. A D gene is named only where the DNA matches it firmly. Clone size appears in some rows only: once, few, many, or a class for an expanded clone.

v_gene,j_gene,d_gene,abundance,CDR3nt,CDR3aa
TRBV21-1,TRBJ1-4,NA,NA,TGTGCCAGCCCACCTCCCAGGGTAGGTAGTGAAAAACTGTTTTTT,CASPPPRVGSEKLFF
TRBV2,TRBJ1-1,NA,few,TGTGCCAGCAGTGTACACGGGGAAGCTTTCTTT,CASSVHGEAFF
TRBV5-4,TRBJ2-1,TRBD1,NA,TGTGCCAGCAGGTGGGACAGTCTCTCCTACAATGAGCAGTTCTTC,CASRWDSLSYNEQFF
TRBV18,TRBJ2-7,NA,NA,TGTGCCAGCTCAGAGGACAGTCGGAGCAGACCTACCTACGAGCAGTACTTC,CASSEDSRSRPTYEQYF
TRBV13,TRBJ1-4,NA,few,TGTGCCAGCAGCTACAGGTCCAATGAAAAACTGTTTTTT,CASSYRSNEKLFF
TRBV2,TRBJ1-6,TRBD1,NA,TGTGCCAGCAGTTATGACAGGGTCAATTCACCCCTCCACTTT,CASSYDRVNSPLHF
TRBV24-1,TRBJ1-1,NA,once,TGTGCCGCTATCCCGGGTGTGAACACTGAAGCTTTCTTT,CAAIPGVNTEAFF
TRBV27,TRBJ2-2,NA,NA,TGTGCCAGCAGTTCCCAGGGTCGAGTTAATACCGGGGAGCTGTTTTTT,CASSSQGRVNTGELFF
TRBV6-5,TRBJ1-5,NA,NA,TGTGCCAGCAGTCCAAGGGGGCAGCCCCAGCATTTT,CASSPRGQPQHF
TRBV7-2,TRBJ1-2,TRBD1,NA,TGTGCCAGCAGCCCATGGGACAGGGAGAGTCCAGCCTATGGCTACACCTTC,CASSPWDRESPAYGYTF
TRBV2,TRBJ2-5,TRBD1,NA,TGTGCCAGCAACCGGGACAGTAGGGTGTCCCGAGAGACCCAGTACTTC,CASNRDSRVSRETQYF
TRBV5-1,TRBJ2-2,NA,NA,TGCGCCAGCAGCGCACTCGGAAGCCCAGGCACCGGGGAGCTGTTTTTT,CASSALGSPGTGELFF
TRBV30,TRBJ2-5,NA,NA,TGTGCCTGGAGTGTTAAAAATCGAGAGACCCAGTACTTC,CAWSVKNRETQYF
TRBV6-5,TRBJ1-5,NA,few,TGTGCCAGCAGGCCAAAGACAGGCGAATATCAGCCCCAGCATTTT,CASRPKTGEYQPQHF
TRBV5-1,TRBJ2-3,TRBD1,NA,TGCGCCAGCAGCATTTATTTCGGACAGGGGGTGGCAGATACGCAGTATTTT,CASSIYFGQGVADTQYF
TRBV24-1,TRBJ2-2,TRBD1,few,TGTGCCACCAGTGATTCGTCTGGACAGGCAACCGGGGAGCTGTTTTTT,CATSDSSGQATGELFF
TRBV9,TRBJ1-3,TRBD1,NA,TGTGCCAGCAGCGCGTACAGGGGTGCAGCTGGAAACACCATATATTTT,CASSAYRGAAGNTIYF
TRBV7-8,TRBJ1-1,NA,few,TGTGCCAGCAGCTTAGAACGGGCGGGGACTGAAGCTTTCTTT,CASSLERAGTEAFF
TRBV2,TRBJ2-1,TRBD2,NA,TGTGCCAGCAGTTCCCGGGGGGGCGGTCTGTTCTTC,CASSSRGGGLFF
TRBV28,TRBJ1-4,NA,NA,TGTGCCAGCAGCCGGGACTACAAGAGCGAAAAACTGTTTTTT,CASSRDYKSEKLFF
TRBV24-1,TRBJ2-2,NA,NA,TGTGCCACCAGTGAAAATCAAGGGGAGCTGTTTTTT,CATSENQGELFF
TRBV9,TRBJ2-1,NA,NA,TGTGCCAGCAGCTTCCCCGGGACACTTGGTGATGAGCAGTTCTTC,CASSFPGTLGDEQFF
TRBV5-1,TRBJ2-1,NA,once,TGCGCCAGCAGCTTCCCTGAGAGCCATGAGCAGTTCTTC,CASSFPESHEQFF
TRBV7-3,TRBJ2-3,NA,NA,TGTGCCAGCAGCTTAAATGGGGCAGGGGTCGCAGATACGCAGTATTTT,CASSLNGAGVADTQYF
TRBV7-2,TRBJ1-3,NA,NA,TGTGCCAGCAGCTACTTCCACGGGGCTGGAAACACCATATATTTT,CASSYFHGAGNTIYF
TRBV5-1,TRBJ2-7,NA,once,TGCGCCAGTGGGGACCAGCAGGGGAAGACGAAGTACTTC,CASGDQQGKTKYF
TRBV6-5,TRBJ2-7,NA,NA,TGTGCCAGCAGTTATCGGGGGGCCGCCTCCTACGAGCAGTACTTC,CASSYRGAASYEQYF
TRBV27,TRBJ2-3,NA,NA,TGTGCCAGCAGTCTACAGGCGGCTAGCACAGATACGCAGTATTTT,CASSLQAASTDTQYF
TRBV5-4,TRBJ2-6,NA,NA,TGTGCCAGCAGCGATGGAGGGTTTGGGGTAGGGGCCAACGTCCTGACTTTC,CASSDGGFGVGANVLTF
TRBV19,TRBJ2-7,TRBD1,NA,TGTGCCAGTAGTACCACGGGGACAGGCCGCTACGAGCAGTACTTC,CASSTTGTGRYEQYF
TRBV3-1/TRBV3-2,TRBJ2-7,NA,NA,TGTGCCAGCAGGAAAGGGGTTATGGGGGAGCAGTACTTC,CASRKGVMGEQYF
TRBV5-1,TRBJ2-7,TRBD1,NA,TGCGCCAGCAGCACCGGCGACAGGGCCGCCTACGAGCAGTACTTC,CASSTGDRAAYEQYF
TRBV5-1,TRBJ2-3,TRBD2,once,TGCGCCAGCAGCGGTGGACTAGCGGGGGACCTCGATACGCAGTATTTT,CASSGGLAGDLDTQYF
TRBV6-5,TRBJ1-1,NA,NA,TGTGCCAGCCTCGACAGGAACACTGAAGCTTTCTTT,CASLDRNTEAFF
TRBV12-3/TRBV12-4,TRBJ2-7,TRBD1,NA,TGTGCCAGCAGTACACGGACAGGGAGCGAGCAGTACTTC,CASSTRTGSEQYF
TRBV27,TRBJ1-2,TRBD1,NA,TGTGCCAGCAGTCTTTATTTCGGGATGGGGACAGGCGACTATGGCTACACCTTC,CASSLYFGMGTGDYGYTF
TRBV5-1,TRBJ2-5,TRBD1,NA,TGCGCCAGCAGGGAAGGAACAGGGGGTGAGACCCAGTACTTC,CASREGTGGETQYF
TRBV2,TRBJ2-3,NA,NA,TGTGCCAGCAGAAAGCGGAACACAGATACGCAGTATTTT,CASRKRNTDTQYF
TRBV19,TRBJ1-3,NA,NA,TGTGCCAGTAGTCCCTCTGGCGGCTACTCTGGAAACACCATATATTTT,CASSPSGGYSGNTIYF
TRBV24-1,TRBJ2-7,TRBD1,NA,TGTGCCACCAGTGATTCAAGACAGGGGGTCTCCTACGAGCAGTACTTC,CATSDSRQGVSYEQYF
TRBV9,TRBJ1-2,TRBD1,once,TGTGCCAGCAGCCCCCACCCTACAGGGGCTAAGCTCAACTATGGCTACACCTTC,CASSPHPTGAKLNYGYTF
TRBV27,TRBJ2-3,TRBD2,once,TGTGCCAGCAGTCGCGGGACTAGCGGGCTGTTCACAGATACGCAGTATTTT,CASSRGTSGLFTDTQYF
TRBV30,TRBJ2-1,NA,NA,TGTGCCTGGAGTCCCAATGGGGGGGGGCCCTACAATGAGCAGTTCTTC,CAWSPNGGGPYNEQFF
TRBV6-6,TRBJ2-4,NA,NA,TGTGCCAGCAGCCAGACAGGCCTCAGGGCCAAAAACATTCAGTACTTC,CASSQTGLRAKNIQYF
TRBV30,TRBJ2-3,NA,NA,TGTGCCTGGAGTTATTCCGGGGTTCGGACAGATACGCAGTATTTT,CAWSYSGVRTDTQYF
TRBV5-1,TRBJ2-7,TRBD1,NA,TGCGCCAGCAGCTTGGCCTTAACAGGGGCCAACTACGAGCAGTACTTC,CASSLALTGANYEQYF
TRBV24-1,TRBJ1-5,TRBD1,NA,TGTGCCACCAGTGACCGGACAGGGCTGGGGCAGCCCCAGCATTTT,CATSDRTGLGQPQHF
TRBV5-1,TRBJ2-3,NA,NA,TGCGCCAGCAGCTTAATGGGGCCCGCCACAGATACGCAGTATTTT,CASSLMGPATDTQYF
TRBV12-3/TRBV12-4,TRBJ1-6,NA,NA,TGTGCCAGCAGTCCCGGGAATTCACCCCTCCACTTT,CASSPGNSPLHF
TRBV5-1,TRBJ2-7,TRBD2,NA,TGCGCCAGCAGCACCCCTGGACTAGCGGGGGAGCAGTACTTC,CASSTPGLAGEQYF
TRBV5-1,TRBJ1-1,TRBD1,NA,TGCGCCAGCAGCTTTCCCGACAGGGGTGTTTCTGAAGCTTTCTTT,CASSFPDRGVSEAFF
TRBV10-3,TRBJ1-3,NA,NA,TGTGCCATCAGTGAGTCAACGCGGAGCTCTGGAAACACCATATATTTT,CAISESTRSSGNTIYF
TRBV5-1,TRBJ1-4,TRBD1,NA,TGCGCCAGCAGCTTGTCCCAGGGGGCCGGGTCTTCTGAAAAACTGTTTTTT,CASSLSQGAGSSEKLFF
TRBV2,TRBJ1-6,NA,NA,TGTGCCAGCAGTGAAGCAAGCCAGGGCCTATATAATTCACCCCTCCACTTT,CASSEASQGLYNSPLHF
TRBV2,TRBJ2-7,TRBD1,NA,TGTGCCAGCAGTGCGGGACAGGGGAGAAACGAGCAGTACTTC,CASSAGQGRNEQYF